This T cell receptor (beta chain) was retrieved from a study of cytomegalovirus exposure and HLA in healthy donors. Overall study findings and caveats: Previous analysis showed most TCR beta V segments were productive about 87% or about 30% of the time. The study labeled 164 TCR beta chains cytomegalovirus-associated. Compared with the roughly 700-donor mean, an Asian-associated ancestry cluster reportedly had fewer N-insertions, according to a later analysis.

Turning to this clone: Its antigen is not identified.

V was clipped by 6 bases and J by 0 bases; unmatched bases: 11. CDR3 length: 17 amino acids. CDR1 is SNHLY, CDR2 FYNNEI, per germline. This PCR relied on a set of 60 Vbeta primers and 13 Jbeta primers. Source study methods: A follow-up analysis tallied 86 million or so unique TCR beta chains, roughly 9.9 million shared. The data were produced by immunoSEQ multiplex PCR, yet TCRdb's version contains in-frame clones alone and is incomplete. Clonal size and the V and J genes are those of that table, whereas D and trimming came from the DNA. The sample contains roughly 120,000 clones, roughly 82% of which appear only once.

The source of this sequence is a human donor in good health. The chain uses TRBV2 and TRBJ1-3, with 7 bases aligning to TRBD1. The sample taken for sequencing was PBMCs. The CDR3 here is CASRPGLGQSSGNTIYF. DNA of the CDR3: TGTGCCAGCAGACCCGGGTTGGGACAGAGCTCTGGAAACACCATATATTTT.